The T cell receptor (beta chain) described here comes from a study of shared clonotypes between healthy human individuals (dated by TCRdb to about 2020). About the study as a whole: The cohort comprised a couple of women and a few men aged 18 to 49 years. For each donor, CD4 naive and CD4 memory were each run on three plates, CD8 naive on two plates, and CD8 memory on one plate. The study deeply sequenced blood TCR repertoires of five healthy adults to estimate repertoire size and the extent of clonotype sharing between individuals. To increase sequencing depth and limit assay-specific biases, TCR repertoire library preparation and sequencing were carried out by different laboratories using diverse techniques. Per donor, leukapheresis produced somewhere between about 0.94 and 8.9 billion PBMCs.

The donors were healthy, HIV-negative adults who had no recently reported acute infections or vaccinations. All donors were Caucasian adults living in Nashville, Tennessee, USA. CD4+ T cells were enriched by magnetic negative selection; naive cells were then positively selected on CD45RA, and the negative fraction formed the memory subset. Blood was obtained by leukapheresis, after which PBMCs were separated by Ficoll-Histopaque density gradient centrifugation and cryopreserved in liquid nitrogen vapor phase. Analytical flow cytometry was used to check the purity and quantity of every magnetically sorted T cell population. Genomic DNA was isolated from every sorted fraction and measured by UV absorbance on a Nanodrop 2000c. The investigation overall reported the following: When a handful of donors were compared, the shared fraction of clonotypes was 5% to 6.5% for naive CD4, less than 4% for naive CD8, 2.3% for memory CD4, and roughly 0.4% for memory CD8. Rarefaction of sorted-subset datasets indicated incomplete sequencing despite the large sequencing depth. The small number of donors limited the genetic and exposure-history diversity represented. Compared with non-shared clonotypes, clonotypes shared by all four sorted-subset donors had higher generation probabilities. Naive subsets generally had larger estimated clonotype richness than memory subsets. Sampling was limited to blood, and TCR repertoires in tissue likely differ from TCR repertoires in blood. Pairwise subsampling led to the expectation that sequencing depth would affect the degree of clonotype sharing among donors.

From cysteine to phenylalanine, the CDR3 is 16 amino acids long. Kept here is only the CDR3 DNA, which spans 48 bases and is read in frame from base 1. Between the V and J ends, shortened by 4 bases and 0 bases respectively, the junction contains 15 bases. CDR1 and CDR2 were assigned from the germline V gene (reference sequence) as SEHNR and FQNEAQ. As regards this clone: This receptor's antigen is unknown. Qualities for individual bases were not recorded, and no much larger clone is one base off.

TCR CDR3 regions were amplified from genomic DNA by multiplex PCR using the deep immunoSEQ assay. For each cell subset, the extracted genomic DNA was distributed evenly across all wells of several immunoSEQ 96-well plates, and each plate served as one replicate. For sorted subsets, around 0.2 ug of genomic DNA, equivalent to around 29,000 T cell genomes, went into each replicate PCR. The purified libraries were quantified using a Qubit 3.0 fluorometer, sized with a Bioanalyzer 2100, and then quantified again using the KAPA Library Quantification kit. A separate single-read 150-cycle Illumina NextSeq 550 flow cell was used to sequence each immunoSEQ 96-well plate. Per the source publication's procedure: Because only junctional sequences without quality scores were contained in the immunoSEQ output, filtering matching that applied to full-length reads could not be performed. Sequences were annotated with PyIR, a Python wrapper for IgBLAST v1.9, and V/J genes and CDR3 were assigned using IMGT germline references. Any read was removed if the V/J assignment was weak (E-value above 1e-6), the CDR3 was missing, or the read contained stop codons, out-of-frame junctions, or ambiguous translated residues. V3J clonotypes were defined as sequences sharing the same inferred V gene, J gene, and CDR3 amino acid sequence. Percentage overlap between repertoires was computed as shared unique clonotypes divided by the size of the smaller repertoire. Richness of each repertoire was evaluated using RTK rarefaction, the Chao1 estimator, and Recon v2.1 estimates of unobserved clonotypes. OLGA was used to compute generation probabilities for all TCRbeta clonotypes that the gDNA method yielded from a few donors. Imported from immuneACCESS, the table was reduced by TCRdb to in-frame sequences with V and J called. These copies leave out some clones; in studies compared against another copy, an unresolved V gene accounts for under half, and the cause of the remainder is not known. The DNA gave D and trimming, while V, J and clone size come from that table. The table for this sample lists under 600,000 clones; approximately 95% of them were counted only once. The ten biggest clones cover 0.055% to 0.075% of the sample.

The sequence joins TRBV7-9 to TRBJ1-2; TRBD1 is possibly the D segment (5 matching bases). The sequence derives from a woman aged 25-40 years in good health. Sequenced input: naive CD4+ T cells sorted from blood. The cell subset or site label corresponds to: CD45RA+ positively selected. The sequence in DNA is TGTGCCAGCAGCTCCCGGGACCGAAGACCTAACTATGGCTACACCTTC. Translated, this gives CASSSRDRRPNYGYTF.